These 28 T cell receptor beta chains were sequenced from one sample in a study of blood T cell repertoires in COVID-19 (dated by TCRdb to between 2020 and 2021). To prepare the library, the immunoSEQ multiplex PCR assay was applied. Held by TCRdb, this immuneACCESS table contains in-frame sequences only and omits some clones. Under half of the omission traces to an unresolved V gene where checked; the cause of the rest is unknown. The sample table records some 220,000 clones; around four fifths of these occur just once. 4.5% to 5.5% of the sample lies in the top ten. Sequenced: peripheral blood. These receptors all come from a woman aged 70 to 79 with COVID-19, enrolled during active disease.

This clone occurred a few times. The CDR3 DNA sequence: TGTGCCAGCAGTTTATCCTCGGACAGGGTTTTTCGCAATCAGCCCCAGCATTTT. Translation gives CASSLSSDRVFRNQPQHF. The chain combines TRBV28 with TRBJ1-5; 8 bases are a match to TRBD1. The CDR3 loop spans 18 amino acids. Trimming removed 1 base from V and 2 bases from J; junction bases left unmatched: 10. The germline V gene has CDR1 MDHEN and CDR2 SYDVKM.

This chain connects TRBV5-1 to TRBJ1-1; D unresolved. There are 13 residues in the CDR3. The V gene's germline CDR1 is SGHRS and CDR2 YFSETQ. V was pared by 4 bases and J by 1 base, with 8 bases between. DNA of the CDR3: TGCGCCAGCAGCATTAGTGAGAACACTGAAGCTTTCTTT. Its translation is CASSISENTEAFF.

This clone was seen a few times. In the same sample, other DNA sequences code for this CDR3. This chain links TRBV5-1 with TRBJ2-3; tentatively, D is TRBD1 (5 bases). The length of the CDR3 is 13 residues. Trimming took off 2 bases at V and 2 bases at J, with 6 bases between the two ends. The germline V gene has CDR1 SGHRS and CDR2 YFSETQ. In nucleotides, the CDR3 is TGCGCCAGCAGCTTCAGGGACACAGATACGCAGTATTTT. Encoded protein: CASSFRDTDTQYF.

This chain links TRBV7-9 with TRBJ1-2, with D perhaps TRBD1 (6 bases). The CDR3 runs 15 residues. Germline-derived CDR1 and CDR2 are SEHNR and FQNEAQ (reference sequence). The germline V and J ends were trimmed by 5 bases and 7 bases, with 20 bases remaining between them. CDR3 in amino acids: CASSHGSGAVGGYTF. The DNA of the CDR3 is TGTGCCAGCAGCCACGGCTCAGGGGCAGTTGGTGGCTACACCTTC.

This chain uses TRBV12-5 with TRBJ1-1, with a possible D match to TRBD1 (5 bases). The CDR3 covers 13 residues. The V and J ends lost 6 bases and 2 bases respectively, with 10 bases between them. The germline V gene has CDR1 LGHNT and CDR2 FRNRAP. The CDR3 protein is CASGKTDNTEAFF. CDR3 DNA: TGTGCTAGTGGGAAGACAGATAACACTGAAGCTTTCTTT.

This clone came up once. The chain joins TRBV7-9 to TRBJ1-2; D uncertain. Germline V gene lookup returns CDR1 SEHNR and CDR2 FQNEAQ (reference sequence). This CDR3 is 15 amino acids long. V lost 2 bases, J lost 4 bases, and 14 bases lay in between. CDR3 sequence: CASSLLGAESYGYTF. The CDR3 bases are TGTGCCAGCAGCTTACTAGGAGCGGAAAGCTATGGCTACACCTTC.

This clone was seen only once. This chain uses TRBV7-2 with TRBJ1-2, with 8 bases matching TRBD1. The CDR3 sequence is 14 residues long. With V trimmed by 10 bases and J by 3 bases, 10 bases remained unmatched. Germline V gives CDR1 SGHTA, CDR2 FQGNSA. CDR3 sequence reads: CATQVETGDYGYTF. The CDR3 nucleotides are TGTGCCACCCAAGTTGAGACAGGGGACTATGGCTACACCTTC.

This rearrangement joins TRBV9 to TRBJ2-5, with D maybe TRBD2 (5 bases). CDR1 SGDLS and CDR2 YYNGEE come from the germline V gene. This CDR3 spans 15 amino acids. V lost 0 bases and J lost 5, with 14 bases in between. CDR3 loop: CASSVVSGARETQYF. CDR3 DNA sequence: TGTGCCAGCAGCGTAGTCAGCGGAGCCCGGGAGACCCAGTACTTC.

The V and J genes are TRBV4-1 and TRBJ1-2; D not resolved. The CDR3 contains 15 residues. CDR1 MGHRA and CDR2 YSYEKL come from the germline V gene. The V end lost 1 base, the J end lost 5 bases, and 14 bases lay between the germline ends. The CDR3 region is CASSQGWAAQYGYTF. The CDR3 DNA sequence: TGCGCCAGCAGCCAAGGATGGGCAGCTCAGTATGGCTACACCTTC.

The chain has TRBV5-4 and TRBJ1-2, with 7 bases lining up with TRBD1. V dropped 0 bases and J dropped 6; count of bases not matched to a gene: 5. The CDR3 runs to 14 residues. The germline V gene has CDR1 SGHNT and CDR2 YYREEE (reference sequence). The CDR3 DNA follows: TGTGCCAGCAGCTTGGCCCTTACAGGGGATGGCTACACCTTC. Its protein is CASSLALTGDGYTF.

DNA for the CDR3: TGTGCCAGCAGTTACTCGTATACAGGGATCCAGGATGGCTACACCTTC. Protein product: CASSYSYTGIQDGYTF. V usage is TRBV6-2 or TRBV6-3 and J usage is TRBJ1-2, with D perhaps matching TRBD1 (6 bases). This CDR3 contains 16 residues. Germline lookup yields CDR1 MNHEY and CDR2 SVGEGT. V was clipped by 0 bases and J by 6 bases, with 17 bases between them.

The chain carries TRBV27 and TRBJ1-4; D unresolved. Germline assignment: CDR1 MNHEY and CDR2 SMNVEV (reference sequence). The V gene lost 4 bases and the J gene lost 4 bases, with 4 bases spanning the gap. This CDR3 has 12 amino acids. The CDR3 spells CASSSINEKLFF. The CDR3 DNA reads TGTGCCAGCAGTTCCATTAATGAAAAACTGTTTTTT. Full variable domain (rest looked up from reference TRBV27 and TRBJ1-4): EAQVTQNPRYLITVTGKKLTVTCSQNMNHEYMSWYRQDPGLGLRQIYYSMNVEVTDKGDVPEGYKVSRKEKRNFPLILESPSPNQTSLYFCASSSINEKLFFGSGTQLSVL.

This clone came up a few times. The chain uses TRBV6-1 and TRBJ2-3; no clear D. Germline loops: CDR1 MNHNS, CDR2 SASEGT. The V and J ends lost 0 bases and 4 bases respectively, with 8 bases between them. The CDR3 contains 14 residues. The CDR3 nucleotides are TGTGCCAGCAGTGAAGCTTCTTCGGCAGATACGCAGTATTTT. This codes for CASSEASSADTQYF.

This clone has only one observation. The chain uses TRBV24-1 and TRBJ2-7, with D possibly matching TRBD1 (5 bases). Looked up from germline, CDR1 is KGHDR and CDR2 is SFDVKD. V was shortened by 12 bases and J by 0 bases, with 14 bases between the two germline ends. The CDR3 has 13 residues. CDR3 in amino acids: CALSPGNSYEQYF. The DNA of the CDR3 is TGTGCCCTTAGTCCAGGGAACTCCTACGAGCAGTACTTC.

J is TRBJ2-2 and V is TRBV6-5; 11 bases agree with TRBD2. The germline V gene encodes CDR1 MNHEY and CDR2 SVGAGI. The CDR3 has 16 amino acids. The J segment lost 5 bases and the V segment lost 2 bases, leaving 4 bases of the junction unmatched. The CDR3 DNA reads TGTGCCAGCAGTTACCGACTAGCGGGACGTACCGGGGAGCTGTTTTTT. This codes for CASSYRLAGRTGELFF.

V gene TRBV20-1 combines with J gene TRBJ2-7, with no clear D. In germline, CDR1 is DFQATT, CDR2 SNEGSKA (reference sequence). The V and J ends lost 4 bases and 5 bases respectively, with 9 bases between them. This CDR3 spans 11 amino acids. CDR3 protein: CSANLENEQYF. For the CDR3, the DNA is TGCAGTGCTAACCTAGAGAACGAGCAGTACTTC.

The J gene is TRBJ1-2, the V gene TRBV4-1, with 8 nucleotides matching TRBD1. CDR1 and CDR2 from the germline V gene are MGHRA and YSYEKL. V lost 2 bases to trimming and J lost 9 bases; unmatched junction nucleotides: 8. This CDR3 spans 14 amino acids. This chain's CDR3 is CASSQPWTGRSYTF. The DNA of the CDR3 is TGCGCCAGCAGCCAACCCTGGACAGGGAGGAGCTACACCTTC.

The CDR3 DNA is TGTGCCAGCAGCTCAAGCGGCTCCTACGAGCAGTACTTC. Protein: CASSSSGSYEQYF. The chain is built from TRBV7-2 and TRBJ2-7; D is perhaps TRBD2 (5 bases). V was trimmed by 4 bases and J by 0 bases, leaving 7 bases between them. This CDR3 region has 13 residues. The V gene's germline CDR1 is SGHTA and CDR2 FQGNSA.

This chain connects TRBV29-1 to TRBJ1-2; weak D call: TRBD1 (5 bases). The CDR3 extends over 13 amino acids. Germline-derived CDR1 and CDR2 are SQVTM and ANQGSEA. V shed 7 bases and J shed 4 bases, with 16 bases lying between them. This CDR3 reads CSARGVFPYGYTF. The CDR3, as DNA: TGCAGCGCCCGGGGGGTATTTCCCTATGGCTACACCTTC.

The genes are TRBV29-1 and TRBJ1-2; maybe TRBD1 (5 bases). V was pared by 4 bases and J by 5 bases, with 14 bases between. Germline CDR1 is SQVTM and CDR2 is ANQGSEA. The CDR3 sequence is 13 residues long. The CDR3 is CSVVGPGGYGYTF. As DNA, the CDR3 is TGCAGCGTTGTAGGACCCGGGGGATATGGCTACACCTTC.

This chain links TRBV28 with TRBJ2-7; 12 bases line up with TRBD1. This CDR3 contains 19 residues. Germline assignment: CDR1 MDHEN and CDR2 SYDVKM. The V and J ends lost 5 bases and 4 bases, in that order; junction bases with no gene match: 18. The DNA for the CDR3 is TGTGCCAGCAGTGTGGCCGGGACAGGGGGCGCGACGAGATTATACGAGCAGTACTTC. This sequence encodes CASSVAGTGGATRLYEQYF.

The gene calls are TRBV19 and TRBJ1-2; D unclear. Trimming stripped 8 bases from V and 3 bases from J, with 7 bases between. The CDR3 is 11 residues long. The germline CDR1 and CDR2 sequences are LNHDA and SQIVND (reference sequence). The CDR3 sequence: CASWLDYGYTF. CDR3 sequence (DNA): TGTGCCAGTTGGCTGGACTATGGCTACACCTTC.

The chain employs TRBV7-2 and TRBJ1-2, with D maybe TRBD1 (5 bases). Germline V lookup: CDR1 SGHTA, CDR2 FQGNSA. The V gene lost 1 base and the J gene lost 1 base, with 7 bases spanning the gap. The CDR3 is made up of 14 amino acids. The CDR3 nucleotides read TGTGCCAGCAGCTTAGACGGGGGTAACTATGGCTACACCTTC. This translates into CASSLDGGNYGYTF.

The genes are TRBV7-2 and TRBJ1-1; D may be TRBD1 (5 bases). Deletions cut 2 bases from V and 1 base from J, with 17 bases between. The CDR3 length is 17 residues. Germline V CDR1 and CDR2: SGHTA, FQGNSA. In DNA, the CDR3 is TGTGCCAGCAGCTTATTCCCCACCTTCGACAGGAACACTGAAGCTTTCTTT. Amino acid sequence: CASSLFPTFDRNTEAFF.

This sequence joins TRBV24-1 and TRBJ2-5, with D possibly TRBD2 on 5 matching bases. V lost 4 bases, J lost 5 bases, and 16 bases lay in between. This CDR3 has 15 amino acids. In germline, CDR1 is KGHDR, CDR2 SFDVKD. CDR3 coding DNA: TGTGCCACCAGTGAGAATACTAGGCCCCGGGAGACCCAGTACTTC. It translates to CATSENTRPRETQYF.

This clone was counted once. V gene TRBV18 combines with J gene TRBJ2-3; 8 positions match TRBD1. Germline CDR1 and CDR2: KGHSH and LQKENI. The CDR3 totals 15 residues. The V and J ends lost 5 bases and 3 bases, in that order; junction bases with no gene match: 7. CDR3 residues: CASSTGQGRTDTQYF. The CDR3 coding sequence is TGTGCCAGCTCAACAGGACAGGGTAGGACAGATACGCAGTATTTT.

The V call is TRBV4-2, the J call TRBJ2-1; 8 positions match TRBD2. Germline CDR1 is LGHNA and CDR2 is YNFKEQ. V lost 0 bases, J lost 7 bases, and 5 bases stayed unmatched. The CDR3 runs to 15 residues. CDR3 sequence reads: CASSQDRKRENEQFF. CDR3 sequence (DNA): TGTGCCAGCAGCCAAGATCGGAAGCGGGAGAATGAGCAGTTCTTC.

The V call is TRBV28, the J call TRBJ1-2, with D hard to call. Trimming stripped 6 bases from V and 8 bases from J, with 13 bases between. The CDR3 covers 12 residues. Germline CDR1 is MDHEN and CDR2 is SYDVKM. CDR3 in amino acids: CASRVAGIGYTF. The DNA for the CDR3 is TGTGCCAGCAGAGTCGCGGGGATCGGCTACACCTTC.